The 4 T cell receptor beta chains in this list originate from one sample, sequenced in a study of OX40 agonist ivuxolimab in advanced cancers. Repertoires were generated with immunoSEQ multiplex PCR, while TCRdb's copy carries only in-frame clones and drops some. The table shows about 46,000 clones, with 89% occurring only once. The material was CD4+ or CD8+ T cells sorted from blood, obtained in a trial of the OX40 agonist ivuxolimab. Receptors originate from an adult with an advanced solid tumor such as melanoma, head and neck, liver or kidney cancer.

CDR3 sequence reads: CASSQGAGANTGELFF. DNA for the CDR3: TGCGCCAGCAGCCAAGGTGCGGGTGCGAACACCGGGGAGCTGTTTTTT. The V call is TRBV4-1, the J call TRBJ2-2; D might be TRBD2 (5 bases). The CDR3 sequence is 16 residues long. Per the germline V gene, CDR1 is MGHRA and CDR2 is YSYEKL. V lost 1 base, J lost 0 bases, and 9 bases lay in between.

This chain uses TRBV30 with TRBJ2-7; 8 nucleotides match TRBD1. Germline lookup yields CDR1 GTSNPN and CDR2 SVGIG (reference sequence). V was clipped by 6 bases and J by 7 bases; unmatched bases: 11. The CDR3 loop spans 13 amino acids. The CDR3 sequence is CACGTGTLLEQYF. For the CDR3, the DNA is TGTGCCTGCGGGACAGGTACCCTCCTGGAGCAGTACTTC.

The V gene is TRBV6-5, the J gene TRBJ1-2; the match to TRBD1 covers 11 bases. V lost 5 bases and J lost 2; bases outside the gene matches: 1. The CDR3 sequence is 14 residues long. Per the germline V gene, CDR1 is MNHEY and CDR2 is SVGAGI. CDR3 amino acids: CASSGDRGNYGYTF. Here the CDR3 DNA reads TGTGCCAGCAGTGGGGACAGGGGGAACTATGGCTACACCTTC.

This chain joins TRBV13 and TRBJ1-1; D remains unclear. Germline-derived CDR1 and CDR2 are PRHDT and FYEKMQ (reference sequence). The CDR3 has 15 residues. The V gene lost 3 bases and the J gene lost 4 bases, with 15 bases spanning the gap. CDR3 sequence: CASSFELELGTEAFF. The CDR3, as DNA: TGTGCCAGCAGCTTTGAGCTGGAATTGGGCACTGAAGCTTTCTTT.